This T cell receptor (beta chain) was captured in a study of neoadjuvant anti-PD-1 for oral cavity cancer. Study as a whole: Around day 43, patients without progression received a fourth nivolumab dose before surgery.

Turning to this clone: The antigen is unknown.

Study conclusions and caveats: Each response group had just a few patients in TCR analyses. Non-responders to neoadjuvant nivolumab had significantly more clonal PBMC T cells than responders.

TCRdb's copy holds only in-frame clones and misses some; the assay was immunoSEQ multiplex PCR. This sample has around 16,000 clones, with around two thirds found just once. These oral cavity squamous cell carcinomas were HPV-negative and locally advanced. V lost 6 bases, J lost 1 base, and 9 bases lay in between. The length of the CDR3 is 13 residues. The germline V gene has CDR1 SGHTA and CDR2 FQGNSA. Here the sequenced sample was PBMCs, taken before nivolumab (anti-PD-1) treatment. This chain joins TRBV7-2 and TRBJ1-1, with D perhaps TRBD1 (5 bases). This clonotype was obtained from a person aged 35 to 85 with oral cavity squamous cell carcinoma. The CDR3: CASRAGGNTEAFF. In DNA form, the CDR3 reads TGTGCCAGCAGAGCCGGGGGGAACACTGAAGCTTTCTTT.